One sample yielded the 7 T cell receptor beta chains listed below, sequenced in a study of T cell repertoires in cytomegalovirus infection. From the reads, TCRdb called clonotypes with MiXCR, one entry per CDR3 protein. The sample consists of 160,000 or so distinct CDR3 sequences, roughly 21% of them appearing once. Their antigen targets remain unknown. The sample here was CD8+ T cells from cultured PBMCs, taken from culture after CMV antigen stimulation. All receptors come from a human donor in good health (CMV status not recorded). Some clones in this sample may be carry-over from other donors' samples.

This chain connects TRBV7-2 to TRBJ1-2, with 8 positions matching TRBD1. CDR1 is SGHTA and CDR2 is FQGNSA in the germline V gene. Trimming cost V 4 bases and J 7 bases; bases outside gene matches: 8. This CDR3 is 14 amino acids long. Written as DNA, the CDR3 is TGTGCCAGCAGCTCCACAGGGGGTCCTGGTGGCTACACCTTC. It is translated as CASSSTGGPGGYTF.

The V and J genes are TRBV7-8 and TRBJ1-6, with unresolved D. Trimming stripped 8 bases from V and 0 bases from J, with 11 bases between. The germline gives CDR1 SGHVS, CDR2 FQNEAQ. This CDR3 contains 15 residues. In DNA form, the CDR3 reads TGTGCCAGCGCATACACAAGCTCCTATAATTCACCCCTCCACTTT. This sequence encodes CASAYTSSYNSPLHF.

The chain employs TRBV2 and TRBJ1-2; 8 bases fit TRBD1. The germline V gene has CDR1 SNHLY and CDR2 FYNNEI. The CDR3 has 14 amino acids. V trimming: 4 bases; J trimming: 4 bases; junction bases outside the gene matches: 5. CDR3 sequence: CASSGVDRVYGYTF. The CDR3 DNA reads as TGTGCCAGCAGTGGGGTGGACAGGGTCTATGGCTACACCTTC.

The V call is TRBV9, the J call TRBJ2-1; 8 bases fit TRBD2. J was trimmed by 3 bases and V by 5 bases; bases with no gene match: 7. The CDR3 covers 15 residues. Germline CDR1 SGDLS, CDR2 YYNGEE. CDR3 amino acids: CASSQAGALYNEQFF. CDR3 DNA sequence: TGTGCCAGCAGTCAAGCGGGGGCCCTCTACAATGAGCAGTTCTTC.

In the case of this clonotype: An end of the junction differs from the germline gene, which may be a read error. This chain joins TRBV12-3 or TRBV12-4 and TRBJ2-7; no clear D. This CDR3 is built from 14 residues. The CDR3 is CAISFSSPTNEQYF. The DNA for the CDR3 is TGTGCCATCAGTTTTTCTAGTCCCACCAACGAGCAGTACTTC.

The chain recombines TRBV10-3 with TRBJ2-3, with D hard to call. The CDR3 is 11 residues long. Per the germline V gene, CDR1 is ENHRY and CDR2 is SYGVKD. Trimming took off 4 bases at V and 6 bases at J, with 5 bases between the two ends. Written as DNA, the CDR3 is TGTGCCATCAGTGCGTGGGATACGCAGTATTTT. Translation gives CAISAWDTQYF.

There are a few counts of this clonotype. The V and J genes are TRBV9 and TRBJ1-2; D call uncertain. This CDR3 is 13 amino acids long. Per the germline V gene, CDR1 is SGDLS and CDR2 is YYNGEE. V lost 0 bases to trimming and J lost 5 bases, with 8 bases between them. CDR3 sequence (DNA): TGTGCCAGCAGCGTAGGAGACGGGTATGGCTACACCTTC. The encoded protein is CASSVGDGYGYTF.